What follows are 30 T cell receptor beta chains derived from one specimen sequenced in a study of a mutant IDH1 vaccine in newly diagnosed glioma. The antigens for these receptors are not known. The time point: week 5, during vaccination. Each vaccine dose was 300 ug of mutant IDH1 20-mer peptide, with topical imiquimod. Sequenced by immunoSEQ multiplex PCR; TCRdb stores in-frame clones only, minus some. Seen here are 45,000 to 60,000 clones, just under 80% observed once, and the top ten hold about 5%. The sequences come from PBMCs, collected from a glioma patient whose treatment included an IDH1 peptide vaccine. These receptors were obtained from a man aged 50-60 years with glioma.

The chain has TRBV6-1 and TRBJ1-1; D gene unclear. V lost 6 bases, J lost 5 bases, and 16 bases lay in between. The CDR3 contains 14 residues. Germline values: CDR1 MNHNS, CDR2 SASEGT. DNA for the CDR3: TGTGCCAGCAGCCCCGGACGGGTGGGGACTGAAGCTTTCTTT. Encoded protein: CASSPGRVGTEAFF.

The chain recombines TRBV29-1 with TRBJ2-2, with D perhaps being TRBD1 or TRBD2 (5 bases each). Germline V gene sequence: CDR1 SQVTM, CDR2 ANQGSEA. Trimming shortened V by 8 bases and J by 1 base, and 11 bases separated the two germline ends. CDR3 length: 13 amino acids. CDR3 coding DNA: TGCAGCACGGGGACCGTGAACACCGGGGAGCTGTTTTTT. Amino acids: CSTGTVNTGELFF.

The chain uses TRBV9 and TRBJ1-1, with D hard to call. The CDR3 runs to 15 residues. Germline CDR1 reads SGDLS; CDR2 reads YYNGEE. Trimming cost V 3 bases and J 0 bases, with 12 bases left between them. The CDR3 here is CASSASTNMNTEAFF. The CDR3 DNA sequence: TGTGCCAGCAGCGCCTCGACAAACATGAACACTGAAGCTTTCTTT.

The gene calls are TRBV5-1 and TRBJ1-1; the match to TRBD1 covers 10 bases. This CDR3 region has 14 residues. Per the germline V gene, CDR1 is SGHRS and CDR2 is YFSETQ. V was pared by 4 bases and J by 5 bases, with 5 bases of the junction left unmatched. CDR3 region: CASSRDRGQTEAFF. Here the CDR3 DNA reads TGCGCCAGCAGCCGCGACAGGGGGCAGACTGAAGCTTTCTTT. Drawing the rest from reference TRBV5-1 and TRBJ1-1, the complete variable domain is KAGVTQTPRYLIKTRGQQVTLSCSPISGHRSVSWYQQTPGQGLQFLFEYFSETQRNKGNFPGRFSGRQFSNSRSEMNVSTLELGDSALYLCASSRDRGQTEAFFGQGTRLTVV.

The V and J genes are TRBV5-1 and TRBJ2-3; TRBD1 agrees at 10 bases. V shed 3 bases and J 5 bases; nucleotides not matched to a gene: 6. Germline CDR1 and CDR2: SGHRS and YFSETQ. There are 15 residues in the CDR3. The CDR3 sequence is CASSSGQGQVDTQYF. The DNA for the CDR3 is TGCGCCAGCAGCTCGGGACAGGGGCAGGTAGATACGCAGTATTTT.

As concerns this clone: The junction and the germline gene differ at one end; a read error may be behind it. The J gene is TRBJ1-1, the V gene TRBV19; D is perhaps TRBD1 (6 bases). From germline, CDR1 is LNHDA and CDR2 SQIVND (reference sequence). The CDR3 consists of 16 residues. The CDR3 here is CASSLDWDNFNTEAFF. The CDR3 DNA reads TGTGCCAGTAGTTTAGACTGGGACAACTTCAACACTGAAGCTTTCTTT.

V is TRBV5-6 and J is TRBJ1-3; weak D call: TRBD1 (6 bases). Germline assignment: CDR1 SGHDT and CDR2 YYEEEE. V dropped 4 bases and J dropped 0 bases, with 11 bases sitting between them. The CDR3 is 15 residues long. This chain's CDR3 is CASSPQGISGNTIYF. In nucleotides, the CDR3 is TGTGCCAGCAGCCCACAGGGAATCTCTGGAAACACCATATATTTT.

The chain combines TRBV19 with TRBJ2-1, with a tentative D call TRBD1 (5 bases). Trimming left V 5 bases short and J 0 bases short, with 8 bases between. CDR1 LNHDA and CDR2 SQIVND come from the germline V gene (reference sequence). CDR3 length equals 14 residues. The CDR3 loop reads CASSQGYSYNEQFF. As DNA, the CDR3 is TGTGCCAGTAGTCAGGGTTACTCCTACAATGAGCAGTTCTTC.

This clone was seen a handful of times. The CDR3 DNA sequence: TGTGCCAGTAGTATTAGGACGGATGGAAACACCATATATTTT. Residues: CASSIRTDGNTIYF. The rearrangement joins TRBV19 to TRBJ1-3; no reliable D call. The germline V gene has CDR1 LNHDA and CDR2 SQIVND (reference sequence). The CDR3 runs 14 residues. Between the trimmed V and J ends, which lost 3 bases and 3 bases, there was a span of 9 bases.

This clone was recorded a few times. The chain is built from TRBV27 and TRBJ1-4; D is possibly TRBD1 (5 bases). V lost 6 bases and J 3 bases, leaving 17 bases between the germline ends. Germline CDR1 reads MNHEY; CDR2 reads SMNVEV (reference sequence). The CDR3 is 16 residues long. In DNA form, the CDR3 reads TGTGCCAGCAGCGGCAGGGACCCAGAAGCTAATGAAAAACTGTTTTTT. Amino acid sequence: CASSGRDPEANEKLFF.

In this sample, this clone turned up once. The CDR3 DNA is TGTGCCATCAGTGAGCTACAGGGATCTGAAGCTTTCTTT. Amino acid sequence: CAISELQGSEAFF. The V call is TRBV10-3, the J call TRBJ1-1, with a weak D call TRBD1 (6 bases). The length of the CDR3 is 13 residues. Germline V CDR1 and CDR2: ENHRY, SYGVKD. V was cut by 2 bases and J by 6 bases, with 10 bases left in between.

The chain carries TRBV10-1 and TRBJ2-7; TRBD1 matches 8 bases. With V trimmed by 3 bases and J by 8 bases, 9 bases remained unmatched. The CDR3 has 14 residues. The germline CDR1 and CDR2 sequences are WNHNN and SYGVQD (reference sequence). Written as DNA, the CDR3 is TGCGCCAGCAGTGATACGACAGGGGTTGGGAAGCAGTACTTC. It yields the protein CASSDTTGVGKQYF.

The CDR3 loop is CASRAGGQTGELFF. For the CDR3, the DNA is TGTGCCAGCAGGGCCGGAGGGCAAACCGGGGAGCTGTTTTTT. The genes are TRBV7-2 and TRBJ2-2; TRBD2 is a possible D gene (6 bases). V lost 6 bases, J lost 5 bases, and 13 bases lay in between. CDR1 and CDR2 from the germline V gene are SGHTA and FQGNSA. CDR3 length: 14 amino acids.

The chain uses TRBV6-5 and TRBJ2-1; 10 bases fit TRBD2. Germline V gene lookup returns CDR1 MNHEY and CDR2 SVGAGI. The CDR3 totals 16 residues. After removal of 4 bases from V and 4 bases from J, the junction contained 7 bases not matched to a gene. The CDR3 nucleotides read TGTGCCAGCAGTTCCGGACTAGCGGCGCCGTACAATGAGCAGTTCTTC. This codes for CASSSGLAAPYNEQFF.

The V call is TRBV5-1, the J call TRBJ2-1; D possibly corresponds to TRBD2 (6 bases). Per the germline V gene, CDR1 is SGHRS and CDR2 is YFSETQ. This CDR3 comprises 14 residues. Trimming took off 6 bases at V and 7 bases at J, with 17 bases between the two ends. Written as DNA, the CDR3 is TGCGCCAGCAATCGGGACTGGGAGAAGAATGAGCAGTTCTTC. This gives the protein CASNRDWEKNEQFF.

V and J are TRBV9 and TRBJ2-7, with D perhaps TRBD1 (6 bases). Trimming removed 2 bases at V and 3 bases at J, with 12 bases between. Germline CDR1 and CDR2: SGDLS and YYNGEE. CDR3 size: 14 residues. Here the CDR3 DNA reads TGTGCCAGCAGCGTGTCGACAGGAAACTACGAGCAGTACTTC. Amino acids: CASSVSTGNYEQYF.

This chain joins TRBV4-3 and TRBJ2-1; D is possibly TRBD1 (6 bases). V gave up 1 base and J gave up 15 bases, with 13 bases separating them. This CDR3 is 12 amino acids long. Germline CDR1 reads LGHNA; CDR2 reads YSLEER. The CDR3 sequence: CASSQGGTQLFF. CDR3 nucleotide sequence: TGCGCCAGCAGCCAAGGAGGGACACAACTGTTCTTC.

The gene calls are TRBV7-9 and TRBJ2-7, with 7 bases aligning to TRBD1. The germline V gene encodes CDR1 SEHNR and CDR2 FQNEAQ (reference sequence). The CDR3 length is 14 residues. The V gene end was trimmed by 6 bases and the J gene end by 0 bases; junction bases not matched to a gene: 5. The CDR3: CASSTWDSSYEQYF. In DNA, the CDR3 is TGTGCCAGCAGTACGTGGGACAGCTCCTACGAGCAGTACTTC. Complete variable domain (other parts from reference TRBV7-9 and TRBJ2-7): DTGVSQNPRHKITKRGQNVTFRCDPISEHNRLYWYRQTLGQGPEFLTYFQNEAQLEKSRLLSDRFSAERPKGSFSTLEIQRTEQGDSAMYLCASSTWDSSYEQYFGPGTRLTVT.

The rearrangement links TRBV28 to TRBJ2-3; 7 bases agree with TRBD1. Germline V CDR1 and CDR2: MDHEN, SYDVKM. CDR3 length: 15 amino acids. Trimming at V came to 2 bases and at J to 4 bases, leaving 6 bases not matched to a gene. The CDR3: CASSLTQGVADTQYF. CDR3 sequence (DNA): TGTGCCAGCAGTTTAACCCAGGGGGTAGCAGATACGCAGTATTTT.

This clone has a handful of counts. The V gene is TRBV15, the J gene TRBJ2-2; D not certain. V lost 0 bases to trimming and J lost 1 base, with 3 bases between them. Per the germline V gene, CDR1 is LNHNV and CDR2 is YYDKDF (reference sequence). The CDR3 has 14 amino acids. The CDR3 here is CATSRDLNTGELFF. In DNA, the CDR3 is TGTGCCACCAGCAGAGATCTGAACACCGGGGAGCTGTTTTTT.

This clone appeared once. This rearrangement joins TRBV5-1 to TRBJ1-4; the match to TRBD1 covers 9 bases. The length of the CDR3 is 15 residues. With V trimmed by 0 bases and J by 4 bases, 1 base remained unmatched. Germline CDR1 reads SGHRS; CDR2 reads YFSETQ. CDR3: CASSLGTGVNEKLFF. CDR3 DNA: TGCGCCAGCAGCTTGGGGACAGGGGTTAATGAAAAACTGTTTTTT.

This clone came up once. V is TRBV9 and J is TRBJ1-3; unclear D gene. Germline V lookup: CDR1 SGDLS, CDR2 YYNGEE. This CDR3 region has 14 residues. The germline V and J ends were trimmed by 4 bases and 8 bases, with 16 bases remaining between them. This CDR3 is CASSSLVGRDTIYF. The CDR3 DNA follows: TGTGCCAGCAGCTCCCTGGTGGGGAGGGACACCATATATTTT.

The genes are TRBV6-5 and TRBJ2-2, with D maybe TRBD2 (6 bases). The CDR3 runs to 15 residues. Trimming cost V 6 bases and J 2 bases, with 13 bases left between them. Germline assignment: CDR1 MNHEY and CDR2 SVGAGI. The CDR3 nucleotides are TGTGCCAGCAGGAACCGGGACTCCAACACCGGGGAGCTGTTTTTT. Translation gives CASRNRDSNTGELFF.

The chain carries TRBV27 and TRBJ2-1; a possible D gene is TRBD2 (7 bases). The V end was cut by 3 bases, the J end by 5 bases, with 11 bases between. CDR3 length equals 14 residues. The germline gives CDR1 MNHEY, CDR2 SMNVEV (reference sequence). CDR3 sequence reads: CASSFAGANNEQFF. The CDR3 coding sequence is TGTGCCAGCAGTTTCGCGGGGGCGAACAATGAGCAGTTCTTC.

The chain has TRBV19 and TRBJ2-5; 13 bases are a match to TRBD2. The trim removed 9 bases at V and 5 bases at J, leaving 6 bases unmatched. CDR1 and CDR2 (germline): LNHDA, SQIVND (reference sequence). The CDR3 totals 14 residues. CDR3: CASRLAGGAETQYF. CDR3 nucleotide sequence: TGTGCCAGCAGACTAGCGGGGGGCGCGGAGACCCAGTACTTC.

The genes are TRBV6-5 and TRBJ1-4, with D hard to call. Trimming took off 0 bases at V and 6 bases at J, with 11 bases between the two ends. The CDR3 consists of 15 residues. In germline, CDR1 is MNHEY, CDR2 SVGAGI. CDR3 sequence: CASSYSGRTDEKLFF. In nucleotides, the CDR3 is TGTGCCAGCAGTTACTCTGGCAGAACCGATGAAAAACTGTTTTTT.

The genes are TRBV7-8 and TRBJ1-2; D is uncertain. Between the trimmed V and J ends, which lost 1 base and 0 bases, there was a span of 6 bases. Per the germline V gene, CDR1 is SGHVS and CDR2 is FQNEAQ. The CDR3 covers 14 residues. CDR3: CASSLGSSNYGYTF. The DNA for the CDR3 is TGTGCCAGCAGCTTAGGATCCTCTAACTATGGCTACACCTTC.

The V call is TRBV7-8, the J call TRBJ2-7; D is uncertain. This CDR3 contains 13 residues. CDR1 and CDR2 from the germline V gene are SGHVS and FQNEAQ. Trimming took 1 base from V and 9 from J, leaving 13 bases between them. The CDR3 DNA sequence: TGTGCCAGCAGCTTAGATAATGGGATAGGGCAGTACTTC. Its protein is CASSLDNGIGQYF. The variable domain in full, completed from reference TRBV7-8 and TRBJ2-7, reads GAGVSQSPRYKVAKRGQDVALRCDPISGHVSLFWYQQALGQGPEFLTYFQNEAQLDKSGLPSDRFFAERPEGSVSTLKIQRTQQEDSAVYLCASSLDNGIGQYFGPGTRLTVT.

The V gene is TRBV9, the J gene TRBJ2-7, with 9 bases lining up with TRBD2. The ends lost 0 bases at V and 1 base at J; junction bases unmatched: 5. The CDR3 length is 16 residues. CDR1 is SGDLS, CDR2 YYNGEE, per germline. The CDR3 loop reads CASSVGSSGSSYEQYF. CDR3 in DNA: TGTGCCAGCAGCGTAGGTAGTAGCGGGAGTTCCTACGAGCAGTACTTC.

This clone was detected only a few times. The genes are TRBV27 and TRBJ1-5; D ambiguous. V was trimmed by 0 bases and J by 3 bases, leaving 9 bases between them. This CDR3 is 15 amino acids long. CDR1 MNHEY and CDR2 SMNVEV come from the germline V gene (reference sequence). CDR3 in DNA: TGTGCCAGCAGTTTATCGATCCAGAACAATCAGCCCCAGCATTTT. Protein: CASSLSIQNNQPQHF.